The 18 T cell receptor beta chains in this list originate from one sample, sequenced in a study of cytomegalovirus exposure and HLA in healthy donors. Amplification used 60 Vbeta primers and 13 Jbeta primers. TCRdb keeps only in-frame clones here, not all; method: immunoSEQ multiplex PCR. There are about 140,000 clones in the sample; about 80% occur only once, and approximately 15% lies in the top ten. The sample consisted of PBMCs. The receptors here all came from a woman aged 35 to 49 in good health and CMV-seronegative.

This rearrangement joins TRBV9 to TRBJ2-7; D is unclear. Trimming removed 2 bases at V and 2 bases at J, with 11 bases between. The CDR3 consists of 14 residues. Germline-derived CDR1 and CDR2 are SGDLS and YYNGEE. CDR3 nucleotide sequence: TGTGCCAGCAGCGTTGACGGGTCCCCCTACGAGCAGTACTTC. Its protein is CASSVDGSPYEQYF.

Only a few counts were recorded for this clone. The rearrangement joins TRBV5-1 to TRBJ1-5, with D perhaps TRBD1 (5 bases). The V end was cut by 5 bases, the J end by 4 bases, with 13 bases between. Germline values: CDR1 SGHRS, CDR2 YFSETQ. This CDR3 has 14 residues. In DNA form, the CDR3 reads TGCGCCAGCAGAGGGCAGGGCCCAAATCAGCCCCAGCATTTT. Translating gives CASRGQGPNQPQHF.

This sequence joins TRBV14 and TRBJ1-4; a weak D match, TRBD1 (5 bases). The CDR3 extends over 17 amino acids. Germline V gene data show CDR1 as SGHDN and CDR2 as FVKESK. V was clipped by 1 base and J by 2 bases, with 14 bases between them. The CDR3 coding sequence is TGTGCCAGCAGCCAAGGGGGCCGGGTCGATACTAATGAAAAACTGTTTTTT. Protein sequence: CASSQGGRVDTNEKLFF.

This rearrangement joins TRBV4-3 to TRBJ2-5, with TRBD2 matching 9 bases. CDR1 and CDR2 (germline): LGHNA, YSLEER. With V trimmed by 5 bases and J by 1 base, 8 bases remained unmatched. CDR3 length: 16 amino acids. The DNA for the CDR3 is TGCGCCAGCAGCACCTTAGCGGGAGTCACCCAAGAGACCCAGTACTTC. This sequence encodes CASSTLAGVTQETQYF.

This chain connects TRBV5-6 to TRBJ2-3; D not resolved. Germline assignment: CDR1 SGHDT and CDR2 YYEEEE. Trimming pared 6 bases from V and 5 bases from J, leaving 10 bases between. CDR3 length equals 12 residues. The CDR3 sequence is CASTQVVDTQYF. DNA for the CDR3: TGTGCCAGCACTCAGGTGGTAGATACGCAGTATTTT.

The chain combines TRBV7-9 with TRBJ1-6; no definite D call. Per the germline V gene, CDR1 is SEHNR and CDR2 is FQNEAQ (reference sequence). The V end lost 5 bases, the J end lost 8 bases, and 13 bases lay between the germline ends. This CDR3 is built from 14 residues. In nucleotides, the CDR3 is TGTGCCAGCAGCCGATCATCCGGGGATTCACCCCTCCACTTT. It yields the protein CASSRSSGDSPLHF.

V and J are TRBV7-2 and TRBJ1-2; TRBD1 matches 7 bases. The V gene end was trimmed by 0 bases and the J gene end by 5 bases; junction bases not matched to a gene: 9. Germline V gene lookup returns CDR1 SGHTA and CDR2 FQGNSA. The CDR3 has 16 residues. This CDR3 reads CASSLAIDRVLYGYTF. In DNA, the CDR3 is TGTGCCAGCAGCTTAGCGATAGACAGGGTGTTGTATGGCTACACCTTC.

The CDR3 reads CASSSSAGSGETQYF. The CDR3 DNA follows: TGTGCCAGCAGCTCGAGCGCGGGCTCGGGAGAGACCCAGTACTTC. The chain joins TRBV7-9 to TRBJ2-5; D perhaps matches TRBD2 (5 bases). The germline CDR1 and CDR2 sequences are SEHNR and FQNEAQ (reference sequence). This CDR3 is 15 amino acids long. V was cut by 4 bases and J by 4 bases, with 16 bases left in between. Variable domain in full (rest from reference TRBV7-9 and TRBJ2-5): DTGVSQNPRHKITKRGQNVTFRCDPISEHNRLYWYRQTLGQGPEFLTYFQNEAQLEKSRLLSDRFSAERPKGSFSTLEIQRTEQGDSAMYLCASSSSAGSGETQYFGPGTRLLVL.

The chain couples TRBV11-3 to TRBJ2-5; D is ambiguous. The V gene's germline CDR1 is SGHNT and CDR2 YENEEA. The germline V and J ends were trimmed by 5 bases and 2 bases, with 3 bases remaining between them. The CDR3 is 11 residues long. CDR3 amino acids: CASSTQETQYF. CDR3 bases: TGTGCCAGCAGCACTCAAGAGACCCAGTACTTC.

The CDR3 nucleotides are TGTGCCAGCAGTTGGACAGTGGCTGAAAAACTGTTTTTT. Translating it yields CASSWTVAEKLFF. The V and J genes are TRBV6-1 and TRBJ1-4; a weak D match, TRBD1 (6 bases). Germline CDR1 MNHNS, CDR2 SASEGT. This CDR3 is 13 amino acids long. Trimming removed 5 bases from V and 7 bases from J, with 11 bases in between.

This sequence joins TRBV10-3 and TRBJ2-5; TRBD1 agrees at 9 bases. The CDR3 has 14 residues. V gave up 6 bases and J gave up 2 bases; unmatched junction bases: 4. Germline-derived CDR1 and CDR2 are ENHRY and SYGVKD. CDR3 DNA: TGTGCCATCAGCGGGACAGGGCAACAAGAGACCCAGTACTTC. This translates into CAISGTGQQETQYF.

The chain uses TRBV10-3 and TRBJ2-5; D gene uncertain. The J call could be wrong; TRBJ2-7 is a better fit for the DNA end. Germline lookup yields CDR1 ENHRY and CDR2 SYGVKD. The length of the CDR3 is 12 residues. The CDR3 bases are TGTGCCATCAGTGACCAAATCTACGAGCAGTACTTC. It encodes CAISDQIYEQYF.

Comments on this clone: One junction end disagrees with the germline gene, perhaps due to a read error. The V gene is TRBV6-5, the J gene TRBJ2-3; 9 bases are a match to TRBD1. Germline V gene sequence: CDR1 MNHEY, CDR2 SVGAGI. CDR3 length: 15 residues. The CDR3, as DNA: TGTACCAGCAGTTATTCCACAGGGGGCTGGGATACGCAGTATTTT. Protein: CTSSYSTGGWDTQYF.

The chain uses TRBV11-3 and TRBJ1-6; D not resolved. V lost 3 bases and J lost 7, with 4 bases in between. The CDR3 loop spans 12 amino acids. Per germline, CDR1 SGHNT and CDR2 YENEEA. The CDR3 loop reads CASSFPNSPLHF. CDR3 DNA: TGTGCCAGCAGCTTCCCAAATTCACCCCTCCACTTT.

This rearrangement joins TRBV10-3 to TRBJ2-3; D is unclear. This CDR3 spans 15 amino acids. The germline gives CDR1 ENHRY, CDR2 SYGVKD. Trimming took off 4 bases at V and 4 bases at J, with 15 bases between the two ends. The CDR3 is CAISAVRLESDTQYF. CDR3 coding DNA: TGTGCCATCAGTGCTGTGCGGCTCGAGTCAGATACGCAGTATTTT.

A single count supports this clone. This sequence joins TRBV7-2 and TRBJ2-3; D uncertain. Germline V gene sequence: CDR1 SGHTA, CDR2 FQGNSA. V lost 1 base to trimming and J lost 2 bases, with 10 bases between them. The CDR3 spans 15 residues. DNA of the CDR3: TGTGCCAGCAGCTTAGTGGGCCCTGCCACAGATACGCAGTATTTT. This codes for CASSLVGPATDTQYF. The entire variable domain, with the rest obtained from reference TRBV7-2 and TRBJ2-3, is as follows: GAGVSQSPSNKVTEKGKDVELRCDPISGHTALYWYRQSLGQGLEFLIYFQGNSAPDKSGLPSDRFSAERTGGSVSTLTIQRTQQEDSAVYLCASSLVGPATDTQYFGPGTRLTVL.

The chain employs TRBV9 and TRBJ2-1, with D possibly being TRBD2 (5 bases). The CDR3 is 13 residues long. The V gene lost 8 bases and the J gene lost 1 base, with 10 bases spanning the gap. Germline V gene sequence: CDR1 SGDLS, CDR2 YYNGEE. The CDR3 protein is CARGGYSYNEQFF. CDR3 nucleotides: TGTGCCAGAGGCGGGTATTCCTACAATGAGCAGTTCTTC.

The chain couples TRBV5-1 to TRBJ1-2; a weak D match, TRBD1 (6 bases). This CDR3 spans 13 amino acids. The germline gives CDR1 SGHRS, CDR2 YFSETQ. Trimming shortened V by 4 bases and J by 2 bases, and 9 bases separated the two germline ends. CDR3 nucleotides: TGCGCCAGCAGCCCGGGGACAAACTATGGCTACACCTTC. It specifies CASSPGTNYGYTF.